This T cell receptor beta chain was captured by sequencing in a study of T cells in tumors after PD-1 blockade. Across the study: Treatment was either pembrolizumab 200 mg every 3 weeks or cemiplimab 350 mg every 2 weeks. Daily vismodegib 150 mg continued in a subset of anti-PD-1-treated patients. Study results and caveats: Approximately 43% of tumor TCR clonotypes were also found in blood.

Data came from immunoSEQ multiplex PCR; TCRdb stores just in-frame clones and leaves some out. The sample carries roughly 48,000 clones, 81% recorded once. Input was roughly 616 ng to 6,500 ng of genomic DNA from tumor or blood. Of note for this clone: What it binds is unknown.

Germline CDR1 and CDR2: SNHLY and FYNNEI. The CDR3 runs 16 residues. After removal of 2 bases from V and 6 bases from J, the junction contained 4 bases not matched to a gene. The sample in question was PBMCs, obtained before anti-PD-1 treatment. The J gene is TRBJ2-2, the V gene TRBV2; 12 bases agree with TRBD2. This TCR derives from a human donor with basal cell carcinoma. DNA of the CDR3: TGTGCCAGCAGTGAATCGACTAGCGGGGGCCCCGGGGAGCTGTTTTTT. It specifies CASSESTSGGPGELFF.